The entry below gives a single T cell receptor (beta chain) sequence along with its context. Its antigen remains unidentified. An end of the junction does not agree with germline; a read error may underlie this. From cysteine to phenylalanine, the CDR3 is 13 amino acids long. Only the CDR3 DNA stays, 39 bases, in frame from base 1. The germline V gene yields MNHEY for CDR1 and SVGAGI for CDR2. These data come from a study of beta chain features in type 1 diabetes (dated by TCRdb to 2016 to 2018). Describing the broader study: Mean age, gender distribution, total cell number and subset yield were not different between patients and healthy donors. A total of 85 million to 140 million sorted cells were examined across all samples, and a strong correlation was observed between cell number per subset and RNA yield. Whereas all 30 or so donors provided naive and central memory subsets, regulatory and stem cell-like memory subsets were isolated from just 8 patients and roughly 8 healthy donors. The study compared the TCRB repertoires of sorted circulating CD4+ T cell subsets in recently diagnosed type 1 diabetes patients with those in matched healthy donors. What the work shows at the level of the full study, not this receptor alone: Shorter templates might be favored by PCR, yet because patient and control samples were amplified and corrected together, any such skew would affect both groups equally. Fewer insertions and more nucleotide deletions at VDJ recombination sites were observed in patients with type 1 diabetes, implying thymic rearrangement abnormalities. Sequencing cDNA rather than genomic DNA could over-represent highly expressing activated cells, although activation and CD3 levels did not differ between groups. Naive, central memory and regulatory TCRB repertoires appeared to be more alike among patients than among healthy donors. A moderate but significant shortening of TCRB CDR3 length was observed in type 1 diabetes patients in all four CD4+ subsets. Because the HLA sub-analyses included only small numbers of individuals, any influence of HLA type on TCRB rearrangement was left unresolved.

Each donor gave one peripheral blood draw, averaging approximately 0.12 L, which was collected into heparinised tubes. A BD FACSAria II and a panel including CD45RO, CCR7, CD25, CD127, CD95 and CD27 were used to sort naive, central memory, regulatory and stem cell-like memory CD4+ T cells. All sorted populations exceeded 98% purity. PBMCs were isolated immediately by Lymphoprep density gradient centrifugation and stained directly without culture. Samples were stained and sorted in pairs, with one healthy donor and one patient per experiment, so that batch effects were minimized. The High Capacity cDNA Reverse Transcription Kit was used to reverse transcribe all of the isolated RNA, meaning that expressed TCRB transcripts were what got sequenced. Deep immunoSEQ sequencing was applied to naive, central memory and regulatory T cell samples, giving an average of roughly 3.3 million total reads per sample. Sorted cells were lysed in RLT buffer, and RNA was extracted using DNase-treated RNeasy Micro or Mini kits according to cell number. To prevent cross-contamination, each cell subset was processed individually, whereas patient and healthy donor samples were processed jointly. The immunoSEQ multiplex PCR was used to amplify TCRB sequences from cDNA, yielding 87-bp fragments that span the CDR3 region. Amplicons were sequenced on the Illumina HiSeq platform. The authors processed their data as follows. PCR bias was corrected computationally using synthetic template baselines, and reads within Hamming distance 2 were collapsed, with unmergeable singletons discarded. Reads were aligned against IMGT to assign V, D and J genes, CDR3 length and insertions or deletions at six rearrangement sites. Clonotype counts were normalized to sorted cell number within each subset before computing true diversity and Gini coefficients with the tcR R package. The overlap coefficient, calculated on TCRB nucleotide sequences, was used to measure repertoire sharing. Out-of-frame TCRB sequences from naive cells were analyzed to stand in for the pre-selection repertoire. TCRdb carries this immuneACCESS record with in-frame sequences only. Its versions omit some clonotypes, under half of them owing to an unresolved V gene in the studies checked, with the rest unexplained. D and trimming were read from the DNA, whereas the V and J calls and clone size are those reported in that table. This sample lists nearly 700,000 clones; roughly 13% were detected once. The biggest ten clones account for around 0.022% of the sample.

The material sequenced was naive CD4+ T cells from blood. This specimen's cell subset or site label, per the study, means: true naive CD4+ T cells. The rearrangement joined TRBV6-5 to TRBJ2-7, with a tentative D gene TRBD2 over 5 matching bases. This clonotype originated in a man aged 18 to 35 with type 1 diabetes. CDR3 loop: CAISVRGIDEQYF. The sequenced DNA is TGTGCCATCAGTGTGAGAGGGATCGACGAGCAGTACTTC.